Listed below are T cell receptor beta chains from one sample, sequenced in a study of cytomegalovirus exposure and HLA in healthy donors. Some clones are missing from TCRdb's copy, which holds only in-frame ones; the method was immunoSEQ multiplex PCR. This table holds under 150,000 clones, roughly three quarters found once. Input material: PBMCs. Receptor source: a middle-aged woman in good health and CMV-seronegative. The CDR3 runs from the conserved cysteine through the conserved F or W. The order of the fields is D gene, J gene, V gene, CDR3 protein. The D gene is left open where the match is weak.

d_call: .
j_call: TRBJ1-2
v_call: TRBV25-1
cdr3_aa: CASSDRTAQTYGYTF

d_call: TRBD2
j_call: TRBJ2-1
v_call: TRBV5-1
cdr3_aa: CASSPGLAGTGSYNEQFF

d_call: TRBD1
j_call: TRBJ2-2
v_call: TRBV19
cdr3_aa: CASSIGDRTGELFF

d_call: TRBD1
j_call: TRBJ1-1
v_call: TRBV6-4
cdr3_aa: CASSEQGASTEAFF

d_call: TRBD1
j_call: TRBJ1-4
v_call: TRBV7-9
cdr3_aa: CASSPGQGSEKLFF

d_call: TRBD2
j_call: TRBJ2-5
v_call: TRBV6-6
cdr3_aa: CASSRLAERGETQYF

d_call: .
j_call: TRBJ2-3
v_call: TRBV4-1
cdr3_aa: CASSQVSAGLTDTQYF

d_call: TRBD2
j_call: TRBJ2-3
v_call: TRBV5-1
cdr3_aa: CASRTGTSGGAPDTQYF

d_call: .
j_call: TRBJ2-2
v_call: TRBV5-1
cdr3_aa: CASSFPGSNTGELFF

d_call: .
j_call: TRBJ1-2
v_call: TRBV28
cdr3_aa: CASSSSLATLEAF

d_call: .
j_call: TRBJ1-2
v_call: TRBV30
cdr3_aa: CAWRSGGWSGYTF

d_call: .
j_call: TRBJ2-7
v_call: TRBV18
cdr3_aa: CASSPPAGPYEQYF

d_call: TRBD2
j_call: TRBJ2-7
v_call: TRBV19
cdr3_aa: CASSSPSGGAREQYF

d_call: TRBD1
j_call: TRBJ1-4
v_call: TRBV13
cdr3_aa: CASSRQGTNEKLFF

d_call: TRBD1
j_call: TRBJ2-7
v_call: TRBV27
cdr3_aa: CASSPGTGGYEQYF

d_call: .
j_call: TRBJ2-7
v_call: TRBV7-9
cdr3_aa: CASSLDREALREQYF

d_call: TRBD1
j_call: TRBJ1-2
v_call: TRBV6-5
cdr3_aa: CASCDAGGGYTF

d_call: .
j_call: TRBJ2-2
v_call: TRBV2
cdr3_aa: CASKEWHTGELFF

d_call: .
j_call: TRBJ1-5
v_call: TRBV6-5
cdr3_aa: CASSGTGYQPQHF

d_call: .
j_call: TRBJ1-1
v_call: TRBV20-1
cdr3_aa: CSASAGSEAFF

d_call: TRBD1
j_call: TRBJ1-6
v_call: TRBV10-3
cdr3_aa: CAITDRENSPLHF

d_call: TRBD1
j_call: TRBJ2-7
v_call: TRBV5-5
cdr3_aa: CASSSVTGEISYEQYF

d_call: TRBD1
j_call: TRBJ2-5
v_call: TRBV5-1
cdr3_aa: CASSPGTGEGETQYF

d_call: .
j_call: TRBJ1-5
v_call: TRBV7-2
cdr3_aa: CASSPANRVDNQPQHF

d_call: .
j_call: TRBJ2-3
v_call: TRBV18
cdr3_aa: CASSPPFWGGSTDTQYF

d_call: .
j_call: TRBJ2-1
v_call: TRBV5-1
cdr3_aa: CASSPDRDTDNEQFF

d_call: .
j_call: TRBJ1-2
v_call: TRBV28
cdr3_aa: CASGASRSYGYTF

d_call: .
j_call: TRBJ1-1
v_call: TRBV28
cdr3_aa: CASSSHQDTEAFF

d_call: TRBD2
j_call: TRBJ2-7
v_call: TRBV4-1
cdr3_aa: CASSPASNGGADEQYF

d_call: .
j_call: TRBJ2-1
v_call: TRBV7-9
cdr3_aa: CASSADGVNEQFF

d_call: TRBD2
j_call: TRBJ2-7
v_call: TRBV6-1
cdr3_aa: CASSPLADPTYEQYF

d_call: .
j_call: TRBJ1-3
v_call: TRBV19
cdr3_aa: CASSTSVLSGNTIYF

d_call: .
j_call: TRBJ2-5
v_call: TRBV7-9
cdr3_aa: CASSSGQGTQYF

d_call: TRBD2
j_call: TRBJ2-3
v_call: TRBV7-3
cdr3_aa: CASSLTATSGALGTQYF

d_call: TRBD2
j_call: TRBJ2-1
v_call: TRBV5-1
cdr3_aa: CASRQPGTSVNEQFF

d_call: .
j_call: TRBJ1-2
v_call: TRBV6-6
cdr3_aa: CASSTTGRVYGYTF

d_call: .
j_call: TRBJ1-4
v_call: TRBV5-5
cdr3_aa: CASSLSTVAEKLFF

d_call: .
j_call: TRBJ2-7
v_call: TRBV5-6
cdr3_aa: CASSLSDFRGGQYF

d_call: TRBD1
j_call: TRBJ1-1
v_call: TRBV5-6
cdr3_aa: CASRRQGLGSEAFF

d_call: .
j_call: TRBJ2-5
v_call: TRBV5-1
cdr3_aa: CASSLGTGETQYF

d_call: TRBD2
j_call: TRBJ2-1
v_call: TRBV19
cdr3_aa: CASSITGLAGGPHNEQFF

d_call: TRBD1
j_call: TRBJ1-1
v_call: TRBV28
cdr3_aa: CASSFPGTGVTEAFF

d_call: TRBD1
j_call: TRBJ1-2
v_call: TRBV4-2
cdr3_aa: CASSQATGQGRAGYTF

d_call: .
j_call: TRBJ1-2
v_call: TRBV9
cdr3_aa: CASSVVKGDGGGYTF